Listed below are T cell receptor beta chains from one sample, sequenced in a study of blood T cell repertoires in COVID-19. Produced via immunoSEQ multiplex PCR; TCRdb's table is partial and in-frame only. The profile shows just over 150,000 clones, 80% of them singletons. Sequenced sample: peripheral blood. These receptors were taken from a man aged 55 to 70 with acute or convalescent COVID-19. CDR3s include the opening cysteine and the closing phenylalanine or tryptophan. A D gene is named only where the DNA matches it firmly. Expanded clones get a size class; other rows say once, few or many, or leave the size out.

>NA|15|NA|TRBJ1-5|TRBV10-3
CAISEGGYSNQPQHF
TGTGCCATCAGTGAGGGGGGCTATAGCAATCAGCCCCAGCATTTT
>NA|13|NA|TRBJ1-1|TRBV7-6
CASSSQGNTEAFF
TGTGCCAGCAGCTCTCAGGGAAACACTGAAGCTTTCTTT
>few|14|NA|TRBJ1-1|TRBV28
CASSLPDRGTEAFF
TGTGCCAGCAGTTTACCGGACAGAGGCACTGAAGCTTTCTTT
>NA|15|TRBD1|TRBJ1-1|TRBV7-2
CASSFPTGGGTEAFF
TGTGCCAGCAGCTTCCCGACAGGGGGGGGCACTGAAGCTTTCTTT
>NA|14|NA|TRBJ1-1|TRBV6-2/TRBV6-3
CASSTLGGDTEAFF
TGTGCCAGCAGCACCCTGGGGGGGGACACTGAAGCTTTCTTT
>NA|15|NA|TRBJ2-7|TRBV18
CASSPPRVEGYEQYF
TGTGCCAGCTCACCACCGCGGGTTGAGGGTTACGAGCAGTACTTC
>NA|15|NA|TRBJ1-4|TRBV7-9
CASSLGQLNGEKLFF
TGTGCCAGCAGCTTAGGACAACTCAATGGTGAAAAACTGTTTTTT
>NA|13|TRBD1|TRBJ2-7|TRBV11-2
CASSPQGAYEQYF
TGTGCCAGCAGCCCGCAGGGGGCCTACGAGCAGTACTTC
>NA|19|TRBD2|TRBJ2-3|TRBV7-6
CASSLPELLAGGPTDTQYF
TGTGCCAGCAGCTTACCAGAGCTACTAGCGGGGGGACCCACAGATACGCAGTATTTT
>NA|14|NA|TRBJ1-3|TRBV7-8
CASRQGASGNIIYF
TGTGCCAGCAGACAGGGAGCTTCTGGAAACATCATATATTTT
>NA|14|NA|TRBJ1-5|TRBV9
CASSGDPIGQPQHF
TGTGCCAGCAGCGGAGATCCCATCGGTCAGCCCCAGCATTTT
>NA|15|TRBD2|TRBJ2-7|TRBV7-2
CASSLSSGGAYEQYF
TGTGCCAGCAGCTTATCAAGCGGGGGCGCCTACGAGCAGTACTTC
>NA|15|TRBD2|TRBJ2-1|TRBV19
CASSIGLAPYNEQFF
TGTGCCAGTAGTATCGGACTAGCCCCCTACAATGAGCAGTTCTTC
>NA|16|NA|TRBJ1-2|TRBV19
CASSIVGSAGGYGYTF
TGTGCCAGTAGTATAGTAGGGTCGGCTGGAGGCTATGGCTACACCTTC
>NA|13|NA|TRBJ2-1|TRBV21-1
CASSKLKRVEQFF
TGTGCCAGCAGCAAACTTAAACGCGTCGAGCAGTTCTTC
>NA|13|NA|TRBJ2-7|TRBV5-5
CASSLAQSYEQYF
TGTGCCAGCAGCTTGGCACAGTCCTACGAGCAGTACTTC
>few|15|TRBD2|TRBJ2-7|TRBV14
CASSQGLAVAYEQYF
TGTGCCAGCAGCCAAGGCCTAGCGGTCGCTTACGAGCAGTACTTC
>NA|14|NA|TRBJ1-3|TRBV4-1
CASSQVGDGNTIYF
TGCGCCAGCAGCCAAGTAGGGGATGGAAACACCATATATTTT
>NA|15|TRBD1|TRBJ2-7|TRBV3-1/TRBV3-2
CASSLKTGGTYEQYF
TGTGCCAGCAGCCTAAAGACAGGGGGAACATACGAGCAGTACTTC
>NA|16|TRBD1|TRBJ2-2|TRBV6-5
CASSYTGAANTGELFF
TGTGCCAGCAGTTATACAGGGGCGGCGAACACCGGGGAGCTGTTTTTT
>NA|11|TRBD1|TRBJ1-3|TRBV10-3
CAISEGTGAEF
TGTGCCATCAGTGAAGGGACAGGCGCGGAATTT
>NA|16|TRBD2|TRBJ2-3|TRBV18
CASSPPRGTNTDTQYF
TGTGCCAGCTCACCACCCCGGGGGACTAACACAGATACGCAGTATTTT
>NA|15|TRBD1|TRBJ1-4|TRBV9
CASSGSGTGSEKLFF
TGTGCCAGCAGCGGATCCGGGACAGGATCCGAAAAACTGTTTTTT
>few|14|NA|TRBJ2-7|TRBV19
CASSFRRGLGEQYF
TGTGCCAGTTCTTTCCGGCGAGGACTGGGCGAGCAGTACTTC
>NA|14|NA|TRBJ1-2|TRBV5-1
CASSLAGEVHGYTF
TGCGCCAGCAGCTTGGCCGGAGAAGTACATGGCTACACCTTC
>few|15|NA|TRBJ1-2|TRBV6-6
CASSYKSVANYGYTF
TGTGCCAGCAGTTACAAGTCCGTGGCCAACTATGGCTACACCTTC
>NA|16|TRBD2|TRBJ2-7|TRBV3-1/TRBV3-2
CASSRTGTTFSYEQYF
TGTGCCAGCAGCCGAACCGGGACTACATTCTCCTACGAGCAGTACTTC
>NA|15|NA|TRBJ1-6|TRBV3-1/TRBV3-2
CASSHAGADNSPLHF
TGTGCCAGCAGCCACGCAGGGGCGGATAATTCACCCCTCCACTTT
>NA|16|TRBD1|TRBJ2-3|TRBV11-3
CASSLRGRGRSDTQYF
TGTGCCAGCAGCCTCAGGGGCAGGGGGCGATCAGATACGCAGTATTTT
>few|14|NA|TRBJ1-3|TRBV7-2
CASSLVNSGNTIYF
TGTGCCAGCAGCTTAGTTAACTCTGGAAACACCATATATTTT
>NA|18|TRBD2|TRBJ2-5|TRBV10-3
CAISDPTLAGAGRETQYF
TGTGCCATCAGTGACCCCACCCTGGCGGGAGCTGGTAGAGAGACCCAGTACTTC
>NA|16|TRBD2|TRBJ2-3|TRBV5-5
CASSISGGAFPDTQYF
TGTGCCAGCAGCATTAGCGGGGGGGCTTTCCCAGATACGCAGTATTTT
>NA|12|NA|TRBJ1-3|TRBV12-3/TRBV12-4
CASSGPGNTIYF
TGTGCCAGCAGCGGTCCTGGAAACACCATATATTTT
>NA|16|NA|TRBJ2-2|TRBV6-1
CASSEIIIPNTGELFF
TGTGCCAGCAGTGAAATAATAATCCCGAACACCGGGGAGCTGTTTTTT
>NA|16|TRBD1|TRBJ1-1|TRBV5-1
CASSIGTGRMNTEAFF
TGCGCCAGCAGCATAGGGACAGGGAGGATGAACACTGAAGCTTTCTTT
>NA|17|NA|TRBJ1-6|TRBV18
CASSPPRAGAFNSPLHF
TGTGCCAGCTCACCCCCGCGAGCGGGGGCGTTTAATTCACCCCTCCACTTT
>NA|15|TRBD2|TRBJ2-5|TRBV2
CASSDPAGVYETQYF
TGTGCCAGCAGTGACCCGGCGGGGGTATACGAGACCCAGTACTTC
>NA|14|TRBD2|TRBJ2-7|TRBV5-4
CASSRTSGNYEQYF
TGTGCCAGCAGTCGGACTAGCGGAAACTACGAGCAGTACTTC
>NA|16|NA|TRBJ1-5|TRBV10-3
CAISEGWQGGGQPQHF
TGTGCCATCAGTGAAGGTTGGCAGGGTGGTGGGCAGCCCCAGCATTTT